These 18 T cell receptor beta chains came from one sample sequenced in a study of CD4+ T cells in melanoma. Measured with immunoSEQ multiplex PCR; TCRdb has only the in-frame clones, and not every one. The table records some 150,000 clones, roughly 91% of them present only once. All receptors come from a human donor with melanoma.

The chain employs TRBV11-2 and TRBJ2-2; 7 bases match TRBD1. This CDR3 has 16 residues. CDR1 SGHAT and CDR2 FQNNGV come from the germline V gene. The junction had 13 bases not matched to a gene; V was cut back by 6 bases and J by 6 bases. DNA of the CDR3: TGTGCCAGCAGGACCTTCCGGGCAGGGGGTGCCGGGGAGCTGTTTTTT. This translates into CASRTFRAGGAGELFF.

V gene TRBV9 combines with J gene TRBJ1-6; D not resolved. In germline, CDR1 is SGDLS, CDR2 YYNGEE. The V gene lost 1 base and the J gene lost 10 bases, with 24 bases spanning the gap. This CDR3 is built from 18 residues. The CDR3 DNA sequence: TGTGCCAGCAGCGTATCGGACTCCTTTCAGGTCCTAGGATCACCCCTCCACTTT. This encodes CASSVSDSFQVLGSPLHF.

This clone came up a few times. The V gene is TRBV7-3, the J gene TRBJ2-2; tentative D call: TRBD1 (5 bases). The CDR3 contains 13 residues. The germline gives CDR1 SGHTA, CDR2 FQGTGA. Between the trimmed V and J ends, which lost 4 bases and 6 bases, there was a span of 9 bases. Here the CDR3 DNA reads TGTGCCAGCAGCTCATTAGGGGCCGGGGAGCTGTTTTTT. Translation gives CASSSLGAGELFF.

The rearrangement joins TRBV18 to TRBJ1-1; D remains ambiguous. V lost 1 base to trimming and J lost 2 bases, with 11 bases between them. The CDR3 totals 15 residues. Germline V gene data show CDR1 as KGHSH and CDR2 as LQKENI. The CDR3 here is CASSPRGPRNTEAFF. DNA for the CDR3: TGTGCCAGCTCACCACGAGGTCCGAGAAACACTGAAGCTTTCTTT.

The V and J genes are TRBV20-1 and TRBJ2-1, with D hard to call. Germline loops: CDR1 DFQATT, CDR2 SNEGSKA (reference sequence). Trimming took 3 bases from V and 7 from J, leaving 7 bases between them. The CDR3 covers 11 residues. The chain's CDR3 is CSASFLNEQFF. The CDR3 coding sequence is TGCAGTGCTAGCTTCTTAAATGAGCAGTTCTTC.

This chain uses TRBV7-6 with TRBJ1-2, with 7 bases aligning to TRBD1. The V gene's germline CDR1 is SGHVS and CDR2 FNYEAQ. This CDR3 comprises 12 residues. V was clipped by 5 bases and J by 6 bases; unmatched bases: 3. The CDR3 reads CASSSDRDGYTF. The CDR3 coding sequence is TGTGCCAGCAGCAGTGACAGGGATGGCTACACCTTC.

This clone was seen a handful of times. V is TRBV6-5 and J is TRBJ2-1, with 9 bases matching TRBD2. Germline values: CDR1 MNHEY, CDR2 SVGAGI. Trimming removed 9 bases from V and 1 base from J; junction bases left unmatched: 4. The CDR3 length is 14 residues. CDR3 nucleotides: TGTGCCAGTGAAGCGGGGGGTTCCTACAATGAGCAGTTCTTC. Its translation is CASEAGGSYNEQFF.

This chain uses TRBV5-1 with TRBJ2-2, with 12 bases aligning to TRBD2. CDR1 and CDR2 (germline): SGHRS, YFSETQ. V lost 4 bases, J lost 6 bases, and 10 bases stayed unmatched. This CDR3 has 17 residues. CDR3 coding DNA: TGCGCCAGCAGCCCCAGCTCTAGCGGGGGGGTTTCCGGGGAGCTGTTTTTT. Its translation is CASSPSSSGGVSGELFF.

The CDR3 bases are TGTGCCAGCAGTGACCGGGGGTGGAATGAAAAACTGTTTTTT. Encoded protein: CASSDRGWNEKLFF. The chain is built from TRBV6-1 and TRBJ1-4, with TRBD1 as a possible D gene (5 bases). This CDR3 contains 14 residues. Germline V CDR1 and CDR2: MNHNS, SASEGT. Deletions cut 3 bases from V and 5 bases from J, with 10 bases between.

The chain has TRBV6-5 and TRBJ1-2; possibly TRBD1 for D (6 bases). Looked up from germline, CDR1 is MNHEY and CDR2 is SVGAGI. The CDR3 totals 12 residues. With 4 bases removed from V and 7 bases from J, the gap between germline ends came to 10 bases. The CDR3 nucleotides read TGTGCCAGCAGTTGGGGGCCTGGTGGCTACACCTTC. It specifies CASSWGPGGYTF.

Points on this clone: Other DNA variants within this sample encode the same CDR3. Here the CDR3 DNA reads TGCAGCGTTGTAGGAATCCAAGAGACCCAGTACTTC. It codes for CSVVGIQETQYF. The chain combines TRBV29-1 with TRBJ2-5; D is unclear. CDR1 is SQVTM and CDR2 is ANQGSEA in the germline V gene. The CDR3 spans 12 residues. The V end was cut by 4 bases, the J end by 1 base, with 7 bases between. Full variable domain (rest looked up from reference TRBV29-1 and TRBJ2-5): SAVISQKPSRDICQRGTSLTIQCQVDSQVTMMFWYRQQPGQSLTLIATANQGSEATYESGFVIDKFPISRPNLTFSTLTVSNMSPEDSSIYLCSVVGIQETQYFGPGTRLLVL.

With regard to this clone: Other DNA sequences in the same sample also yield this CDR3. The chain carries TRBV27 and TRBJ2-7; 8 bases are a match to TRBD2. Germline CDR1 reads MNHEY; CDR2 reads SMNVEV (reference sequence). CDR3 length: 15 residues. The ends lost 0 bases at V and 2 bases at J; junction bases unmatched: 3. The CDR3 sequence: CASSLSRGDTYEQYF. Here the CDR3 DNA reads TGTGCCAGCAGTTTATCGCGGGGGGATACCTACGAGCAGTACTTC.

The rearrangement links TRBV4-1 to TRBJ1-4; 7 bases match TRBD1. This CDR3 comprises 15 residues. Germline CDR1 reads MGHRA; CDR2 reads YSYEKL. V trimming: 0 bases; J trimming: 6 bases; junction bases outside the gene matches: 4. The CDR3 region is CASSQETGWDEKLFF. DNA of the CDR3: TGCGCCAGCAGCCAAGAGACAGGGTGGGATGAAAAACTGTTTTTT.

The chain uses TRBV29-1 and TRBJ2-3; TRBD1 might be the D (6 bases). The CDR3 contains 12 residues. V lost 2 bases and J 3 bases, leaving 6 bases between the germline ends. Germline CDR1 and CDR2: SQVTM and ANQGSEA. The CDR3 DNA reads TGCAGCGTTGAACAGGGGACAGATACGCAGTATTTT. Amino acid sequence: CSVEQGTDTQYF.

This sequence joins TRBV19 and TRBJ1-2; D gene uncertain. Germline CDR1 is LNHDA and CDR2 is SQIVND (reference sequence). V was trimmed by 5 bases and J by 4 bases, leaving 14 bases between them. The CDR3 has 14 residues. CDR3 nucleotides: TGTGCCAGTAGTCCCCCCGGCAAACTCTATGGCTACACCTTC. Translation: CASSPPGKLYGYTF.

The DNA of the CDR3 is TGTGCCAGCAGCGCGGGACAAACCTACAATGAGCAGTTCTTC. Translation gives CASSAGQTYNEQFF. The chain employs TRBV9 and TRBJ2-1; weak D call: TRBD1 (6 bases). V gave up 3 bases and J gave up 2 bases, with 9 bases separating them. The germline V gene has CDR1 SGDLS and CDR2 YYNGEE. There are 14 residues in the CDR3.

This clone was picked up one time. The chain recombines TRBV11-2 with TRBJ2-7; 8 positions match TRBD2. Germline V gene lookup returns CDR1 SGHAT and CDR2 FQNNGV. The CDR3 consists of 14 residues. V lost 4 bases and J lost 2; bases outside the gene matches: 4. CDR3 loop: CASSSGTSTYEQYF. CDR3 DNA: TGTGCCAGCAGCTCTGGGACTAGTACCTACGAGCAGTACTTC.

This clone was detected only once. The rearrangement uses TRBV5-6 and TRBJ2-1; 10 bases are a match to TRBD2. Germline-derived CDR1 and CDR2 are SGHDT and YYEEEE. V lost 3 bases, J lost 8 bases, and 11 bases stayed unmatched. This CDR3 contains 16 residues. The DNA of the CDR3 is TGTGCCAGCAGCTCCCCGGAGCGGGGGGGTAGGGATGAGCAGTTCTTC. This translates into CASSSPERGGRDEQFF.